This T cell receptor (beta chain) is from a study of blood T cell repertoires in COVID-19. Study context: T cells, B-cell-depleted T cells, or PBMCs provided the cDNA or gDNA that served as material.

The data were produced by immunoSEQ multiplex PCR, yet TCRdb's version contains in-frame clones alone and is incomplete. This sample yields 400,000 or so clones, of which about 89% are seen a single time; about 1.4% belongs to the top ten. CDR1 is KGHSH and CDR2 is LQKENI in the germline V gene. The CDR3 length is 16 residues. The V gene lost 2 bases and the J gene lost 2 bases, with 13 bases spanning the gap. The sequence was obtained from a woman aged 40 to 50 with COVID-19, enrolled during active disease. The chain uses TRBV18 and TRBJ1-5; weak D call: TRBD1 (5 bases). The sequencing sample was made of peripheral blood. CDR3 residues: CASSPRPEGGNQPQHF. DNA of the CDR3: TGTGCCAGCTCACCAAGGCCTGAAGGGGGCAATCAGCCCCAGCATTTT.